A single T cell receptor beta chain is shown here with its context. Genomic DNA, serving as template, underwent TCR beta VDJ and CDR3 profiling. TCRdb redid the calling of the reads with MiXCR, one entry per CDR3 protein. The sample shows approximately 150,000 distinct CDR3 sequences, about 64% of them seen only once. These data come from a study of CD8+CD57+ T cells in acquired aplastic anemia. This CDR3 region has 15 residues. The germline CDR1 and CDR2 sequences are SGHTA and FQGNSA. J lost 5 bases, V lost 1 base, and 4 bases had no gene match. Patients chosen for sequencing had shown CD8+CD57+ cell expansion by flow cytometry.

The chain recombines TRBV7-2 with TRBJ2-5; 10 bases line up with TRBD1. The receptor was derived from a human donor with aplastic anemia. The sample taken for sequencing was sorted CD4+, CD8+, or CD8+CD57+ T cells (not recorded which) from PBMCs. CDR3 protein: CASSLDRDRGETQYF. The CDR3, as DNA: TGTGCCAGCAGCTTAGATAGGGACAGGGGTGAGACCCAGTACTTC.